This is a list of T cell receptor beta chains from one sample in a study of T cells in narcolepsy. Repertoires were generated with immunoSEQ multiplex PCR, while TCRdb's copy carries only in-frame clones and drops some. The table lists about 30,000 clones, around 83% of them singletons. The sample consisted of CD45RA- memory CD4+ T cells from PBMCs. These receptors were obtained from a human donor with narcolepsy. The CDR3 runs from the conserved cysteine through the conserved F or W. D genes are given only for firm matches. The size of a clone is reported for some rows only, either as once, few or many, or as a class for expanded clones.

j_call clone_size d_call v_call cdr3_nt cdr3_aa
TRBJ2-3 - TRBD1 TRBV9 TGTGCCAGCAGCCCGCACACCGGGACAGTCACAGATACGCAGTATTTT CASSPHTGTVTDTQYF
TRBJ2-1 - - TRBV2 TGTGCCAGCAGTGAAGTCAATAGCCCCTACAATGAGCAGTTCTTC CASSEVNSPYNEQFF
TRBJ2-5 - TRBD1 TRBV29-1 TGCAGCGCTCCGGGACAGGGGTGGGCTAGCGCCCTAGGGCAAGAGACCCAGTACTTC CSAPGQGWASALGQETQYF
TRBJ2-7 - - TRBV6-1 TGTGCCCTCTTAACAGCGAACTACGAGCAGTACTTC CALLTANYEQYF
TRBJ1-4 - - TRBV7-2 TGTGCCAGCAGCTCCCCGAGGTCAGGTACTGAAAAACTGTTTTTT CASSSPRSGTEKLFF
TRBJ2-5 - TRBD2 TRBV18 TGTGCCAGCTCACCACCTCTAGCGGGGACTGAGACCCAGTACTTC CASSPPLAGTETQYF
TRBJ2-5 - - TRBV7-9 TGTGCCAGCAGCTTAGTCGAGACCCAGTACTTC CASSLVETQYF
TRBJ2-5 - TRBD2 TRBV11-2 TGTGCCAGCAGCTGGACTAGCGGGGGCTTCCAAGAGACCCAGTACTTC CASSWTSGGFQETQYF
TRBJ1-2 - - TRBV5-4 TGTGCCAGCAGCTTAGGGGTTAACTATGGCTACACCTTC CASSLGVNYGYTF
TRBJ2-7 - - TRBV5-8 TGTGCCAGCAGCTTGGTCCAGGGACCAAACTCCTACGAGCAGTACTTC CASSLVQGPNSYEQYF
TRBJ1-2 - TRBD1 TRBV27 TGTGCCAGCAGGGCAGGGGGCCATGGCTACACCTTC CASRAGGHGYTF
TRBJ2-4 - - TRBV18 TGTGCCAGCTCACCATCACAGAACAAAAACATTCAGTACTTC CASSPSQNKNIQYF
TRBJ1-6 - TRBD1 TRBV5-5 TGTGCCAGCAGCCAGATGACAGGGCCCTCACCCCTCCACTTT CASSQMTGPSPLHF
TRBJ2-7 - TRBD1 TRBV5-6 TGTGCCAGCAGCAGAGGGACAGTGACACCCTACGAGCAGTACTTC CASSRGTVTPYEQYF
TRBJ2-2 - - TRBV7-8 TGTGCCAGCTCCCAGGACACCGGGGAGCTGTTTTTT CASSQDTGELFF
TRBJ2-2 once TRBD2 TRBV2 TGTGCCAGCGGACTAGTTGCGAACACCGGGGAGCTGTTTTTT CASGLVANTGELFF
TRBJ2-7 - - TRBV18 TGTGCCAGCTCACCCGCGGGGACCGGGGGTGGATACGAGCAGTACTTC CASSPAGTGGGYEQYF
TRBJ1-2 - - TRBV7-3 TGTGCCAGCAGCTCGGCGAATCCCCAATTGGATGGCTACACCTTC CASSSANPQLDGYTF
TRBJ1-6 - TRBD1 TRBV30 TGTGCCTGGAGTTTGGGACAGGGCGGTTCACCCCTCCACTTT CAWSLGQGGSPLHF
TRBJ1-4 once TRBD1 TRBV2 TGTGCCAGCAGTGAAGGGCAGGGGGCTGAAAAACTGTTTTTT CASSEGQGAEKLFF
TRBJ2-7 - TRBD2 TRBV19 TGTGCCACCAAAACTAGCGTAAGCTCCTACGAGCAGTACTTC CATKTSVSSYEQYF
TRBJ2-5 - - TRBV7-3 TGTGCCAGCAGCTTAAGCCGGGAAGAGACCCAGTACTTC CASSLSREETQYF
TRBJ2-3 - - TRBV27 TGTGCCAGCAGTTTTGGGATGGGTGGCCGGGATACGCAGTATTTT CASSFGMGGRDTQYF
TRBJ1-2 - TRBD1 TRBV6-5 TGTGCCAGCAGTAGGGGGCATGGCTATGGCTACACCTTC CASSRGHGYGYTF
TRBJ2-2 - TRBD2 TRBV4-2 TGTGCCAGCAGCCAAGATAAGCGACTAGCGGGGGACACCGGGGAGCTGTTTTTT CASSQDKRLAGDTGELFF
TRBJ1-1 few - TRBV6-4 TGTGCCAGCAGTGAGGGCAGGAACACTGAAGCTTTCTTT CASSEGRNTEAFF
TRBJ2-5 - - TRBV19 TGTGCCAGTAGTAGCTCCGCTGGTAACCAAGAGACCCAGTACTTC CASSSSAGNQETQYF
TRBJ1-1 few - TRBV2 TGTGCCAGCAGGAAATGGGGGGCAAACACTGAAGCTTTCTTT CASRKWGANTEAFF
TRBJ2-6 - - TRBV19 TGTGCCAGTAGTCCCCAATTCGGACGGAAACTTTTGGCTGAGGCCAACGTCCTGACTTTC CASSPQFGRKLLAEANVLTF
TRBJ1-3 few - TRBV2 TGTGCCAGCAATTCTGACAGCTCTGGAAACACCATATATTTT CASNSDSSGNTIYF
TRBJ1-1 - - TRBV4-2 TGTGCCAGCAGCCAAGATAAGAGTGTCGTCACTGAAGCTTTCTTT CASSQDKSVVTEAFF
TRBJ2-5 - - TRBV7-2 TGTGCCAGCAGCTTAGGGGGGAGCATACAAGAGACCCAGTACTTC CASSLGGSIQETQYF
TRBJ2-7 - TRBD1 TRBV9 TGTGCCAGCAGCAGGACAGGGGCGGCCTACGAGCAGTACTTC CASSRTGAAYEQYF
TRBJ1-5 - - TRBV5-6 TGTGCCAGCAGCTTGGGTAGCAATCAGCCCCAGCATTTT CASSLGSNQPQHF
TRBJ1-1 - TRBD1 TRBV11-3 TGTGCCAGCAGCCTGGGACAGTACACTGAAGCTTTCTTT CASSLGQYTEAFF
TRBJ2-1 - TRBD2 TRBV9 TGTGCCAGCAGCGTAGCGGATAGCGGGCTCTACAATGAGCAGTTCTTC CASSVADSGLYNEQFF
TRBJ2-2 - - TRBV14 TGTGCCAGCAGCTCCAGACTAGGGTCTAGGACCGGGGAGCTGTTTTTT CASSSRLGSRTGELFF
TRBJ1-1 once TRBD1 TRBV10-3 TGTGCCACCGCATACGAACCGGGACAGGGTGTAGCTTTCTTT CATAYEPGQGVAFF
TRBJ1-2 - TRBD1 TRBV9 TGTGCCAGCAGCGTAAGCACGAACAGGGGAAGGACCTTC CASSVSTNRGRTF
TRBJ2-2 - TRBD1 TRBV25-1 TGTGCCAGCAGTAACCGACAGGGGGCCGAGAACACCGGGGAGCTGTTTTTT CASSNRQGAENTGELFF
TRBJ2-7 - - TRBV4-2 TGTGCCAGCAGCCAAGATCTGAAAGCCTACGAGCAGTACTTC CASSQDLKAYEQYF
TRBJ2-1 - - TRBV11-2 TGTGCCAGCAGCTTAATGGGAAGCTCCTACAATGAGCAGTTCTTC CASSLMGSSYNEQFF
TRBJ2-3 - - TRBV7-2 TGTGCCAGCAGCCTGGATACGGTCGGCTATACGCAGTATTTT CASSLDTVGYTQYF
TRBJ1-1 - - TRBV30 TGTGCCTGGACAACAATAAATTTGATCGCTGAAGCTTTCTTT CAWTTINLIAEAFF
TRBJ2-5 - TRBD2 TRBV5-4 TGTGCCAGCGGGGCGGGGGTGCAACAAGAGACCCAGTACTTC CASGAGVQQETQYF
TRBJ2-5 - - TRBV7-9 TGTGCCAGCAGCTCTGAAGGACAGCCCTGGGAGACCCAGTACTTC CASSSEGQPWETQYF
TRBJ1-1 - - TRBV10-3 TGTGCCATCAGTGAGAGTTATCTGAACACTGAAGCTTTCTTT CAISESYLNTEAFF
TRBJ1-2 - - TRBV19 TGTGCCAGTAGTATAGATTCGGGCAGGTCCTATGGCTACACCTTC CASSIDSGRSYGYTF
TRBJ2-1 once - TRBV30 TGTGCCTGGAGTTTTAACTACAATGAGCAGTTCTTC CAWSFNYNEQFF
TRBJ1-5 - - TRBV10-3 TGTGCCATCAGTGAGTCGGGGGACCTCAATCAGCCCCAGCATTTT CAISESGDLNQPQHF